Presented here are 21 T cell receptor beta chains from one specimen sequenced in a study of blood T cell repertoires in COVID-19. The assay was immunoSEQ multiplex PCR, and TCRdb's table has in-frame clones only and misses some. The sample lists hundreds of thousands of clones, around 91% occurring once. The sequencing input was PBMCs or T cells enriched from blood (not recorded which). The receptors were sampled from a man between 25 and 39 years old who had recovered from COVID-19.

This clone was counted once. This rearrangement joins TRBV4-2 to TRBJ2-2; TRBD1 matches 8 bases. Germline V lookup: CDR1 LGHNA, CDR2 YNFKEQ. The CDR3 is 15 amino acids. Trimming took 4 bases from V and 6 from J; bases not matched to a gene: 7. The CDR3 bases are TGTGCCAGCAGCCGCGGACAGGGTATCGCCGGGGAGCTGTTTTTT. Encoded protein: CASSRGQGIAGELFF.

The CDR3 DNA follows: TGTGCCAGCAGCACAGATAGCAATCAGCCCCAGCATTTT. This codes for CASSTDSNQPQHF. The chain recombines TRBV2 with TRBJ1-5; D not resolved. Germline CDR1 and CDR2: SNHLY and FYNNEI. Between the trimmed V and J ends, which lost 6 bases and 0 bases, there was a span of 6 bases. The length of the CDR3 is 13 residues.

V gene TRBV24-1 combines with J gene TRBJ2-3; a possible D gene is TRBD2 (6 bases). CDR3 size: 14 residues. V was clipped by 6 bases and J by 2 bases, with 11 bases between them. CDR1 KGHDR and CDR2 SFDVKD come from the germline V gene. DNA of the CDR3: TGTGCCACCAGTCGGGACTCTTACACAGATACGCAGTATTTT. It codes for CATSRDSYTDTQYF.

The CDR3 bases are TGCGCCAGCAGCTATGAACGGGCTAAGGGGAATCAGCCCCAGCATTTT. This translates into CASSYERAKGNQPQHF. The chain combines TRBV4-1 with TRBJ1-5; D perhaps matches TRBD1 (5 bases). The CDR3 has 16 amino acids. The V gene lost 5 bases and the J gene lost 4 bases, with 18 bases spanning the gap. In germline, CDR1 is MGHRA, CDR2 YSYEKL.

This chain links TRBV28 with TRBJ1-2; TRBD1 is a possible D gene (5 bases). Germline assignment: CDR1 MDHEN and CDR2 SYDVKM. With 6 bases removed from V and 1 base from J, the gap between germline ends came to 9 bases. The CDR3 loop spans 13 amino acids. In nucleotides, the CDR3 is TGTGCCAGCAGCCTACAGGATAACTATGGCTACACCTTC. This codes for CASSLQDNYGYTF.

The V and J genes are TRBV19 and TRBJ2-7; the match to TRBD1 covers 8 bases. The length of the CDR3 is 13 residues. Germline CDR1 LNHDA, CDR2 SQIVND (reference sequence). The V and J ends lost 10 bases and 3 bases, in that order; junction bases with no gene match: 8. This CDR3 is CATDPGTGYEQYF. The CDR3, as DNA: TGTGCCACCGACCCCGGGACAGGCTACGAGCAGTACTTC.

This chain's CDR3 is CASSALSRGNEKLFF. CDR3 coding DNA: TGTGCCAGCAGTGCCCTCTCCAGAGGCAATGAAAAACTGTTTTTT. The V and J genes are TRBV25-1 and TRBJ1-4; D remains ambiguous. Germline values: CDR1 MGHDK, CDR2 SYGVNS. The CDR3 consists of 15 residues. Trimming removed 4 bases from V and 5 bases from J, with 14 bases in between.

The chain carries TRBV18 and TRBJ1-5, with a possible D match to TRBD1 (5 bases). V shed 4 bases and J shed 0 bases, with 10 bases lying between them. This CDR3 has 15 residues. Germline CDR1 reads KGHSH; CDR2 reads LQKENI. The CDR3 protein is CASSQTEYSNQPQHF. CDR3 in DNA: TGTGCCAGCTCACAGACAGAATATAGCAATCAGCCCCAGCATTTT.

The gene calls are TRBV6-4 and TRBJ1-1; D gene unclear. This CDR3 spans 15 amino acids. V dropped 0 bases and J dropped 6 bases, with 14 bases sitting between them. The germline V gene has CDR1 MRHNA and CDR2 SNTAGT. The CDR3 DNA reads TGTGCCAGCAGTGACTCGGACGGGGAAGGACCTGAAGCTTTCTTT. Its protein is CASSDSDGEGPEAFF.

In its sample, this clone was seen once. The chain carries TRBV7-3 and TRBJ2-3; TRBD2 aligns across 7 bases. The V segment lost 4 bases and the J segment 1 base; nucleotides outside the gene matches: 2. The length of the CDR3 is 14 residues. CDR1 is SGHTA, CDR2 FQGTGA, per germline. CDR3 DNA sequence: TGTGCCAGCAGCTCAAGCGGGGGCACAGATACGCAGTATTTT. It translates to CASSSSGGTDTQYF.

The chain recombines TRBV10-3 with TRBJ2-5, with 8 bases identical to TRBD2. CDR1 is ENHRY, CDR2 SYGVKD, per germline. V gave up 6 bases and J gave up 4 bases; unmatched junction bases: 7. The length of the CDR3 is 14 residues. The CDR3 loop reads CAIRVAGGGETQYF. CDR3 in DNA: TGTGCCATCAGGGTTGCGGGAGGAGGAGAGACCCAGTACTTC.

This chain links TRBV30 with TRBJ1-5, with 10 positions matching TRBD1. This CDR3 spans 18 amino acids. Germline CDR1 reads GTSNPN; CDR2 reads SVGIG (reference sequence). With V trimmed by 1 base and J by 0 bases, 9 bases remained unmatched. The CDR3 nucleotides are TGTGCCTGGAGTGCCCCGGGACAGGGGTATTATAGCAATCAGCCCCAGCATTTT. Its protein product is CAWSAPGQGYYSNQPQHF.

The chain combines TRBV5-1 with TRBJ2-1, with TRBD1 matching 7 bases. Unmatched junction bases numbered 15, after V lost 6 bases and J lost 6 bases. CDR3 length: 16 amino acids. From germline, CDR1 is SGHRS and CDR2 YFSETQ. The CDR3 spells CASKGAWAAAPNEQFF. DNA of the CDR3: TGCGCCAGCAAGGGGGCTTGGGCGGCCGCCCCCAATGAGCAGTTCTTC.

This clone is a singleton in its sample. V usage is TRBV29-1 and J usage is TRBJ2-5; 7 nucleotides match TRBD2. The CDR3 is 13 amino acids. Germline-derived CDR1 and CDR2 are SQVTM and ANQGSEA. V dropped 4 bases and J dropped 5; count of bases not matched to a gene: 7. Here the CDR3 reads CSVGAGRGETQYF. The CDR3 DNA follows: TGCAGCGTTGGAGCGGGGCGTGGGGAGACCCAGTACTTC.

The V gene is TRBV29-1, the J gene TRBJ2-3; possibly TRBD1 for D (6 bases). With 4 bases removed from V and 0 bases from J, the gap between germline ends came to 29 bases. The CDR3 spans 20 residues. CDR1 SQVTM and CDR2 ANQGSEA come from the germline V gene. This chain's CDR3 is CSVGGFLQGPSRTSTDTQYF. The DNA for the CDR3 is TGCAGCGTTGGGGGTTTTCTACAGGGCCCCTCTCGAACTAGCACAGATACGCAGTATTTT.

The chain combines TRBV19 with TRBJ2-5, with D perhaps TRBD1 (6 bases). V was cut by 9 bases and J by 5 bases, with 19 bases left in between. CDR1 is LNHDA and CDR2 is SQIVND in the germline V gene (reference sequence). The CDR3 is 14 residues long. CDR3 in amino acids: CASGTGSLRETQYF. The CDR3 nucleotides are TGTGCCAGCGGAACAGGGTCCCTCCGGGAGACCCAGTACTTC.

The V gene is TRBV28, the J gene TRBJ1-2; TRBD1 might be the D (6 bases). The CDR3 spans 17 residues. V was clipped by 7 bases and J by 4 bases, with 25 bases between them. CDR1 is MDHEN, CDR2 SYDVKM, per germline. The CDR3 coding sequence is TGTGCCAGCACCGGACAGTCACGAGTCGGGTCCGGCTATGGCTACACCTTC. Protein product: CASTGQSRVGSGYGYTF.

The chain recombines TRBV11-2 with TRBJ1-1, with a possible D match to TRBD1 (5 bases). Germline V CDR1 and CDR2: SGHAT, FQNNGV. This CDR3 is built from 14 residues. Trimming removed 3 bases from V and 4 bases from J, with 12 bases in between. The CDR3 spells CASSFNRGGTEAFF. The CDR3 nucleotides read TGTGCCAGCAGCTTTAACCGGGGGGGCACTGAAGCTTTCTTT.

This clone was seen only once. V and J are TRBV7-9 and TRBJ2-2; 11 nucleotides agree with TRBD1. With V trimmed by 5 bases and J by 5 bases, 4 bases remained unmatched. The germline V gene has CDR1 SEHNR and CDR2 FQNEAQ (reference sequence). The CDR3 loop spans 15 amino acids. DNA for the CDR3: TGTGCCAGCAGCCGGACAGGGGGCAGGACCGGGGAGCTGTTTTTT. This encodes CASSRTGGRTGELFF.

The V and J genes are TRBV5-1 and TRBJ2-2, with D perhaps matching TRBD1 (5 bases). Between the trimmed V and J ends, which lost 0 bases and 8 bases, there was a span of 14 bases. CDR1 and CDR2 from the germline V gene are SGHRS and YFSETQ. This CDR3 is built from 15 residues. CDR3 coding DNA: TGCGCCAGCAGCTTGGTGAGCAGGGTGGCGGGGGAGCTGTTTTTT. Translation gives CASSLVSRVAGELFF.

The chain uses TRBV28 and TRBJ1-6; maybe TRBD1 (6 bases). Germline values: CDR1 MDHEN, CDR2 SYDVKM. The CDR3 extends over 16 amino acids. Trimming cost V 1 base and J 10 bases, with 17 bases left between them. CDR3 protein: CASSLSTGKERSPLHF. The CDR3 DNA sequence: TGTGCCAGCAGTTTATCGACAGGCAAGGAGAGATCACCCCTCCACTTT.